This T cell receptor beta chain was sequenced in a study of cytomegalovirus exposure and HLA in healthy donors. Points from the study as a whole: Per published reports, the classifier diagnosed cytomegalovirus status with high specificity and sensitivity.

Only a few counts were recorded for this clone. What it recognizes is unknown. The repertoire was sequenced with immunoSEQ multiplex PCR; TCRdb's copy has only in-frame clones and lacks some. The sample consists of some 68,000 clones, over 85% of them appearing once. This CDR3 spans 14 amino acids. Unmatched junction bases numbered 7, after V lost 8 bases and J lost 3 bases. Looked up from germline, CDR1 is SGHRS and CDR2 is YFSETQ. The sequence was obtained from a man between 18 and 35 years old in good health and CMV-seropositive. This chain uses TRBV5-1 with TRBJ2-3; TRBD2 matches 9 bases. The sequenced sample was PBMCs. The CDR3 reads CASTREGRTDTQYF. The CDR3 DNA is TGCGCCAGTACGCGGGAGGGCCGAACAGATACGCAGTATTTT.